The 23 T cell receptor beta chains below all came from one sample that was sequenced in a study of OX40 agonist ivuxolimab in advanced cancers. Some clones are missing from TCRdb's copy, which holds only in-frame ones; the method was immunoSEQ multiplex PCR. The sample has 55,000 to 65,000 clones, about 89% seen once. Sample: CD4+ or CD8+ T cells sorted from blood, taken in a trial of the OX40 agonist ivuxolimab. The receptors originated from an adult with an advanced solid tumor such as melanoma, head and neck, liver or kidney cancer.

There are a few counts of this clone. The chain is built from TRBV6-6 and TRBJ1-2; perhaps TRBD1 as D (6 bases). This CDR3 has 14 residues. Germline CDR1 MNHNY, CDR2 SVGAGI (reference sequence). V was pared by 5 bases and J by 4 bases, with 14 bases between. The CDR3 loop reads CASSTSQGSYGYTF. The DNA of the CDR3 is TGTGCCAGCAGTACAAGTCAGGGGAGCTATGGCTACACCTTC.

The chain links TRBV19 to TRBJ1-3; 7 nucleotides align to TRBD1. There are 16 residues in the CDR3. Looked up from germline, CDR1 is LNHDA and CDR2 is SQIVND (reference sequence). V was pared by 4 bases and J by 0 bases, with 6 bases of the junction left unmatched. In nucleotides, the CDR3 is TGTGCCAGTAGTACCGGGACAGCACTCTCTGGAAACACCATATATTTT. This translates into CASSTGTALSGNTIYF.

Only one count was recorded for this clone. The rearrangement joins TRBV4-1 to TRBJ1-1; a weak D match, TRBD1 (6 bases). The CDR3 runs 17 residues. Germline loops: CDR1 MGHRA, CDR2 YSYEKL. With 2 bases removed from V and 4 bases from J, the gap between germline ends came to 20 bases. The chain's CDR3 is CASSQLGGGGLVTEAFF. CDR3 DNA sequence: TGCGCCAGCAGCCAATTGGGAGGGGGTGGACTGGTCACTGAAGCTTTCTTT.

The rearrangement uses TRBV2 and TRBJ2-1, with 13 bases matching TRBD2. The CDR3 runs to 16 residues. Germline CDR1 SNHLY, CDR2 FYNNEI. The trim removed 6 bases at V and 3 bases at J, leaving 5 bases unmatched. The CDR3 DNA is TGTGCCAGCAGACTCAGGACTAGCGGGAGCTACAATGAGCAGTTCTTC. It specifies CASRLRTSGSYNEQFF. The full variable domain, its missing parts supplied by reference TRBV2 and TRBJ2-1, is EPEVTQTPSHQVTQMGQEVILRCVPISNHLYFYWYRQILGQKVEFLVSFYNNEISEKSEIFDDQFSVERPDGSNFTLKIRSTKLEDSAMYFCASRLRTSGSYNEQFFGPGTRLTVL.

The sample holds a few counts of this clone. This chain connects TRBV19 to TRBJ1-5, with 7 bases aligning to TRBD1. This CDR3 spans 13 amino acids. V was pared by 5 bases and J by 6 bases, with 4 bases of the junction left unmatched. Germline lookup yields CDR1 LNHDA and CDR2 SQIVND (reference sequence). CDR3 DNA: TGTGCCAGTAGTGACAGGGAGGGTCAGCCCCAGCATTTT. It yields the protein CASSDREGQPQHF. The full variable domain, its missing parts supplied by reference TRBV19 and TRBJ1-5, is DGGITQSPKYLFRKEGQNVTLSCEQNLNHDAMYWYRQDPGQGLRLIYYSQIVNDFQKGDIAEGYSVSREKKESFPLTVTSAQKNPTAFYLCASSDREGQPQHFGDGTRLSIL.

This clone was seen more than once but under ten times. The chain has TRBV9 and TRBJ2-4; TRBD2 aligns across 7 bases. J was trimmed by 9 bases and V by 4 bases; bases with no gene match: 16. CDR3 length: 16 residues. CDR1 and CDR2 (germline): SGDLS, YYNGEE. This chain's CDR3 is CASSPQEAGVGGIQYF. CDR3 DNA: TGTGCCAGCAGCCCCCAAGAGGCGGGAGTAGGCGGCATTCAGTACTTC. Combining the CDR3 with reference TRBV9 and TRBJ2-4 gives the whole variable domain DSGVTQTPKHLITATGQRVTLRCSPRSGDLSVYWYQQSLDQGLQFLIQYYNGEERAKGNILERFSAQQFPDLHSELNLSSLELGDSALYFCASSPQEAGVGGIQYFGAGTRLSVL.

CDR3 residues: CASSPGTSGRGEQYF. CDR3 DNA sequence: TGCGCCAGCAGCCCAGGGACTAGCGGGAGAGGCGAGCAGTACTTC. V usage is TRBV4-1 and J usage is TRBJ2-7; 14 bases map to TRBD2. V lost 4 bases and J lost 6; bases outside the gene matches: 5. Germline V gene lookup returns CDR1 MGHRA and CDR2 YSYEKL. The CDR3 loop spans 15 amino acids.

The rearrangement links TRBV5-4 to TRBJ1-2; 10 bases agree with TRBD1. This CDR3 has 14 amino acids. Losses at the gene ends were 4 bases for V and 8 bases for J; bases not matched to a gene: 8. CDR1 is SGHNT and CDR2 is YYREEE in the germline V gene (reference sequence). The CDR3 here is CASSPQDRGLGYTF. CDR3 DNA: TGTGCCAGCAGCCCCCAAGACAGGGGGCTAGGCTACACCTTC. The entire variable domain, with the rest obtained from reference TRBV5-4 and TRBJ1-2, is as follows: ETGVTQSPTHLIKTRGQQVTLRCSSQSGHNTVSWYQQALGQGPQFIFQYYREEENGRGNFPPRFSGLQFPNYSSELNVNALELDDSALYLCASSPQDRGLGYTFGSGTRLTVV.

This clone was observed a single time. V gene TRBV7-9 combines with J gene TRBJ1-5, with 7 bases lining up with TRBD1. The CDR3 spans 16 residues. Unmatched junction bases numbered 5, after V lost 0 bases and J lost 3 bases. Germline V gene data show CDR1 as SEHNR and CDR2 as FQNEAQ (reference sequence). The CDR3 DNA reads TGTGCCAGCAGCTTAGCAACGGGACAGTACAATCAGCCCCAGCATTTT. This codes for CASSLATGQYNQPQHF.

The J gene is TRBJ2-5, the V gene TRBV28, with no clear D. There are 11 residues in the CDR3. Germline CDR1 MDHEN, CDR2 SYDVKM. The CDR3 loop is CAYGLQETQYF. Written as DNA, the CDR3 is TGTGCTTACGGTCTCCAAGAGACCCAGTACTTC.

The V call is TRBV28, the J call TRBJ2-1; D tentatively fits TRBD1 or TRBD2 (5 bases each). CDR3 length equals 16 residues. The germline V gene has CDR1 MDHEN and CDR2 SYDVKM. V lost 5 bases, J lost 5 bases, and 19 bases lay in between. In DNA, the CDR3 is TGTGCCAGCAGTCCCGGATCGGGACCAATAAACAATGAGCAGTTCTTC. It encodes CASSPGSGPINNEQFF.

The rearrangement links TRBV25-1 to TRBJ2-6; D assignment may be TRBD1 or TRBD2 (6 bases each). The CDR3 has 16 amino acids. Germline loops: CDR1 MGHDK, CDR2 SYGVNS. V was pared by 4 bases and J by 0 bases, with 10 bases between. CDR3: CASSASGASGANVLTF. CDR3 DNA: TGTGCCAGCAGTGCATCGGGGGCCTCTGGGGCCAACGTCCTGACTTTC.

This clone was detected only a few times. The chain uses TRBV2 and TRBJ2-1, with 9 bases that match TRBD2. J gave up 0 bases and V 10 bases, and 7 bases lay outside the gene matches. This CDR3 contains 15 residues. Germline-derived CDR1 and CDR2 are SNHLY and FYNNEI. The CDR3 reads CATRSGSYSYNEQFF. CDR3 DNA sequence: TGTGCCACCCGTAGCGGGAGCTACTCCTACAATGAGCAGTTCTTC.

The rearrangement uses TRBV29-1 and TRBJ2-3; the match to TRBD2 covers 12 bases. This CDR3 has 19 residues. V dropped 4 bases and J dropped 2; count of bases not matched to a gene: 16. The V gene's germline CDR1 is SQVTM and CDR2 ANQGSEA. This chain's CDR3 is CSVGPTTAGLAGTTDTQYF. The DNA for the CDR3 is TGCAGCGTTGGGCCGACTACTGCAGGACTAGCGGGGACCACAGATACGCAGTATTTT.

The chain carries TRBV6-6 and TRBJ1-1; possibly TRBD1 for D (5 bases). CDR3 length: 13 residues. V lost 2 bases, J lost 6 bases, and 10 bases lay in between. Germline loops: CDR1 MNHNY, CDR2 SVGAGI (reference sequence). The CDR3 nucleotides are TGTGCCAGCAGTTACATAGGGGTGTCTGAAGCTTTCTTT. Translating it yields CASSYIGVSEAFF.

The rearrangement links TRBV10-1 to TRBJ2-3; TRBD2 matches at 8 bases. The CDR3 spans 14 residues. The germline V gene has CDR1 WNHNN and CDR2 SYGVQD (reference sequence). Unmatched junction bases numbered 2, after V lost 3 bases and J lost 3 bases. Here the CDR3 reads CASSDGGGTDTQYF. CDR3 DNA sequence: TGCGCCAGCAGTGATGGCGGGGGGACAGATACGCAGTATTTT.

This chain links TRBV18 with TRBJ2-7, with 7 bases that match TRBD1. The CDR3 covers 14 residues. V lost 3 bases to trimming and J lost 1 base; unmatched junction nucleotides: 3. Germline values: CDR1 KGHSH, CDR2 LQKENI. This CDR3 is CASSPNRGSYEQYF. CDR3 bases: TGTGCCAGCTCACCCAACAGGGGATCCTACGAGCAGTACTTC.

The CDR3 DNA reads as TGTGCCAGCAGCGTAATCTCCATTGATACGCAGTATTTT. It translates to CASSVISIDTQYF. V is TRBV9 and J is TRBJ2-3; D is unresolved. Germline CDR1 is SGDLS and CDR2 is YYNGEE. This CDR3 region has 13 residues. V was trimmed by 1 base and J by 6 bases, leaving 9 bases between them.

This CDR3 reads CASSLVSLGYGYTF. CDR3 sequence (DNA): TGCGCCAGCAGCTTGGTGAGCCTAGGGTATGGCTACACCTTC. The chain uses TRBV5-1 and TRBJ1-2; D is undetermined. The germline CDR1 and CDR2 sequences are SGHRS and YFSETQ. The V end was cut by 0 bases, the J end by 5 bases, with 11 bases between. The CDR3 consists of 14 residues.

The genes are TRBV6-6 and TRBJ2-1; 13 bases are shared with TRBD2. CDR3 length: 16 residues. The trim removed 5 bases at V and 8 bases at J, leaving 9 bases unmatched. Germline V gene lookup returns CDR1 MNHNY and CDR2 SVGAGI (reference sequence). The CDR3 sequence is CASSRTGTSGVYEQFF. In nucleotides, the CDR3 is TGTGCCAGCAGTCGAACTGGGACTAGCGGGGTATATGAGCAGTTCTTC.

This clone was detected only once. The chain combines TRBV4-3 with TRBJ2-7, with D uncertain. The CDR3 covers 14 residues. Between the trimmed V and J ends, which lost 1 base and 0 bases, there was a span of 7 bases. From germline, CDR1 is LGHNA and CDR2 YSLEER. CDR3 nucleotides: TGCGCCAGCAGCCAAGCCCGAAGCTCCTACGAGCAGTACTTC. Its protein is CASSQARSSYEQYF.

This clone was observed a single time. The CDR3 region has the DNA TGCGCCAGCAGTTCGTCCGTCGGGGGGAGCTCCTACGAGCAGTACTTC. Translating it yields CASSSSVGGSSYEQYF. This rearrangement joins TRBV5-1 to TRBJ2-7, with TRBD2 matching 7 bases. CDR1 and CDR2 from the germline V gene are SGHRS and YFSETQ. The CDR3 has 16 amino acids. The ends lost 5 bases at V and 0 bases at J; junction bases unmatched: 11.

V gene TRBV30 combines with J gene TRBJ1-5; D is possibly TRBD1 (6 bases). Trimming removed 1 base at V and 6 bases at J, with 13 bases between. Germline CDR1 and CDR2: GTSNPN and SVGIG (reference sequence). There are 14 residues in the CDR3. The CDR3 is CAWSGGAGGQPQHF. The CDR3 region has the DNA TGTGCCTGGAGTGGGGGGGCGGGAGGTCAGCCCCAGCATTTT. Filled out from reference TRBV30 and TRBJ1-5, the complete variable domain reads SQTIHQWPATLVQPVGSPLSLECTVEGTSNPNLYWYRQAAGRGLQLLFYSVGIGQISSEVPQNLSASRPQDRQFILSSKKLLLSDSGFYLCAWSGGAGGQPQHFGDGTRLSIL.